This T cell receptor (beta chain) was retrieved from a study of T cell responses to AZD1222 COVID-19 vaccine. Whole-study findings and limits: Only a handful of AZD1222 recipients, more than five in all, had baseline seropositivity. Rises in breadth and depth of Spike-specific TCRs came after two AZD1222 doses. Repertoires in all cases were sampled only once the peak T cell response had passed. A mostly white British donor set with more females was recruited, and clonal diversity was possibly underestimated.

From germline, CDR1 is MNHEY and CDR2 SVGEGT. The CDR3 has 16 amino acids. V gave up 6 bases and J gave up 4 bases; unmatched junction bases: 13. The sample holds one count of this clone. The antigen remains undetermined. The method was immunoSEQ multiplex PCR; TCRdb's version includes in-frame clones alone and lacks a portion of them. The repertoire includes 130,000 to 150,000 clones, about nine tenths of them detected once, and over 13% sits in the top ten. This chain joins TRBV6-2 or TRBV6-3 and TRBJ2-3; 7 positions match TRBD2. The sample consisted of peripheral blood, taken on day 0 of AZD1222 vaccination. The source is an adult in good health. Here the CDR3 reads CASSHWGPGGADTQYF. CDR3 bases: TGTGCCAGCAGCCACTGGGGTCCGGGGGGTGCAGATACGCAGTATTTT.